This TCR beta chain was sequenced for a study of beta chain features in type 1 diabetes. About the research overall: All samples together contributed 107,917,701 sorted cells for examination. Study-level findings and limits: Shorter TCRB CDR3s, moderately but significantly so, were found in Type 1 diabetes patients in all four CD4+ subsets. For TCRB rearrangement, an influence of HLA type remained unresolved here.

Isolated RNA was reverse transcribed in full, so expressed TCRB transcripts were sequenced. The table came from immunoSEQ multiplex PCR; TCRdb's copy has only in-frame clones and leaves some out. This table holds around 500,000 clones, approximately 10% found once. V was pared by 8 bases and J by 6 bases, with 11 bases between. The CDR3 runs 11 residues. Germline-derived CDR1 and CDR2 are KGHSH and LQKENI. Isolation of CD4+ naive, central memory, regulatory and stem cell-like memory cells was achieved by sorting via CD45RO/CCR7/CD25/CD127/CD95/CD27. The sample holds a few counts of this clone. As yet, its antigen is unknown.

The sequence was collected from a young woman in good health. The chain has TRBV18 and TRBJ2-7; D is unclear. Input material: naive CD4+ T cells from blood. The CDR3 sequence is CASRMDVEQYF. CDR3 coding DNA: TGTGCCAGCCGGATGGATGTCGAGCAGTACTTC.